Below are 7 T cell receptor beta chains sequenced from a single sample in a study of cytomegalovirus exposure and HLA in healthy donors. Primers included in the PCR were 60 Vbeta and 13 Jbeta primers. TCRdb keeps only in-frame clones here, not all; method: immunoSEQ multiplex PCR. Altogether about 220,000 clones are present, roughly 70% being singletons, with the ten largest covering 1.8%. Input material: PBMCs. These receptors all come from a woman in her twenties or thirties in good health and CMV-seronegative.

The chain links TRBV5-6 to TRBJ2-7; 9 nucleotides match TRBD2. This CDR3 comprises 14 residues. With 1 base clipped from V and 5 bases from J, the junction kept 4 bases outside the gene matches. CDR1 SGHDT and CDR2 YYEEEE come from the germline V gene. In nucleotides, the CDR3 is TGTGCCAGCAGCTTGTTAGCGGGAGCTGACGAGCAGTACTTC. It translates to CASSLLAGADEQYF.

The genes are TRBV7-3 and TRBJ2-1, with TRBD2 matching over 15 bases. CDR1 is SGHTA and CDR2 is FQGTGA in the germline V gene. The CDR3 is 16 amino acids. The V gene end was trimmed by 0 bases and the J gene end by 9 bases; junction bases not matched to a gene: 3. CDR3 DNA: TGTGCCAGCAGCTTAACGTCGGGACTAGCGGGAGGTGAGCAGTTCTTC. Translated: CASSLTSGLAGGEQFF.

The J gene is TRBJ1-1, the V gene TRBV11-2; maybe TRBD1 (6 bases). V lost 3 bases to trimming and J lost 0 bases, with 14 bases between them. The germline gives CDR1 SGHAT, CDR2 FQNNGV. This CDR3 comprises 16 residues. Written as DNA, the CDR3 is TGTGCCAGCAGCTTTTCCGGGACAAACATGAACACTGAAGCTTTCTTT. As protein: CASSFSGTNMNTEAFF.

The rearrangement joins TRBV7-6 to TRBJ2-7, with 8 nucleotides matching TRBD1. Germline CDR1 and CDR2: SGHVS and FNYEAQ. V trimming: 5 bases; J trimming: 2 bases; junction bases outside the gene matches: 5. This CDR3 is 14 amino acids long. For the CDR3, the DNA is TGTGCCAGCAGCCCAAAGACAGGGGCCTACGAGCAGTACTTC. It codes for CASSPKTGAYEQYF.

The chain uses TRBV2 and TRBJ2-1, with 9 bases fitting TRBD1. The V gene end was trimmed by 6 bases and the J gene end by 6 bases; junction bases not matched to a gene: 6. The length of the CDR3 is 14 residues. Per the germline V gene, CDR1 is SNHLY and CDR2 is FYNNEI. CDR3 sequence: CASRPGTGLNEQFF. CDR3 nucleotide sequence: TGTGCCAGCAGGCCCGGGACAGGGCTCAATGAGCAGTTCTTC. The complete variable domain, with remaining parts taken from reference TRBV2 and TRBJ2-1, reads EPEVTQTPSHQVTQMGQEVILRCVPISNHLYFYWYRQILGQKVEFLVSFYNNEISEKSEIFDDQFSVERPDGSNFTLKIRSTKLEDSAMYFCASRPGTGLNEQFFGPGTRLTVL.

The chain carries TRBV7-8 and TRBJ2-3, with 14 positions matching TRBD2. From germline, CDR1 is SGHVS and CDR2 FQNEAQ. The ends lost 4 bases at V and 0 bases at J; junction bases unmatched: 9. CDR3 length: 19 residues. CDR3 region: CASSSRTSGGTSSTDTQYF. The DNA for the CDR3 is TGTGCCAGCAGCTCGAGGACTAGCGGGGGGACTTCTAGCACAGATACGCAGTATTTT.

The gene calls are TRBV2 and TRBJ1-1; D is uncertain. V lost 6 bases, J lost 3 bases, and 14 bases lay in between. The germline V gene encodes CDR1 SNHLY and CDR2 FYNNEI. CDR3 size: 14 residues. CDR3 region: CASRATGGDTEAFF. The CDR3 DNA sequence: TGTGCCAGCAGGGCGACGGGAGGCGACACTGAAGCTTTCTTT.